This T cell receptor (beta chain) was recorded in a study of T cell responses to AZD1222 COVID-19 vaccine. Notes on this clone: Its antigen is not identified.

Germline V CDR1 and CDR2: LNHDA, SQIVND (reference sequence). The CDR3 consists of 16 residues. With 1 base removed from V and 3 bases from J, the gap between germline ends came to 16 bases. The data were produced by immunoSEQ multiplex PCR, yet TCRdb's version contains in-frame clones alone and is incomplete. Of around 150,000 clones in the sample, 75% to 95% were seen once. Study-level results: A mostly white British donor set with more females was recruited, and clonal diversity was possibly underestimated. Variant regions that are unmutated are reportedly the target of nearly half of spike-specific TCRs.

The sample consisted of peripheral blood, taken 28 days after the second AZD1222 dose. The TCR comes from an adult who received the AZD1222 COVID-19 vaccine. The V gene is TRBV19, the J gene TRBJ2-7, with D possibly TRBD1 on 7 matching bases. The CDR3 DNA sequence: TGTGCCAGTAGTATAGGGAGGGGGCGAGGATTCTACGAGCAGTACTTC. Its protein product is CASSIGRGRGFYEQYF.